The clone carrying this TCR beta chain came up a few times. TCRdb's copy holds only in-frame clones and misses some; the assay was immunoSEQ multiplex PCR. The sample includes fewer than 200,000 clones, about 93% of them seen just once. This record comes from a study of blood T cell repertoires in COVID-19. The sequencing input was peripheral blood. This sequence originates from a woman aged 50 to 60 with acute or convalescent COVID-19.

CDR3: CAWSPIYGYTF. CDR3 coding DNA: TGTGCCTGGAGCCCTATATATGGCTACACCTTC. V usage is TRBV30 and J usage is TRBJ1-2; D remains unclear. Deletions cut 3 bases from V and 5 bases from J, with 7 bases between. Germline lookup yields CDR1 GTSNPN and CDR2 SVGIG (reference sequence). This CDR3 has 11 amino acids.